The 23 T cell receptor beta chains reported below all come from one sample, sequenced in a study of CD8+CD57+ T cells in acquired aplastic anemia. Both TCR beta VDJ combination and CDR3 sequence profiling were carried out. Genomic DNA was the template for this profiling. TCRdb re-analysed the reads in MiXCR, keeping a single row per CDR3 protein. The data show about 130,000 distinct CDR3 sequences, with about 46% seen just once and about 2.7% held by the top ten. Source material: sorted CD4+, CD8+, or CD8+CD57+ T cells (not recorded which) from PBMCs. The source of these receptors is a human donor in good health, serving as a control.

This clonotype has at least ten counts. J is TRBJ1-1 and V is TRBV30; the D is unclear. Germline V CDR1 and CDR2: GTSNPN, SVGIG (reference sequence). V was pared by 3 bases and J by 8 bases, with 7 bases between. CDR3 length: 10 amino acids. CDR3 residues: CAWSVKEAFF. The CDR3 DNA sequence: TGTGCCTGGAGCGTTAAGGAAGCTTTCTTT.

In its sample, this clonotype was seen many times. The chain carries TRBV9 and TRBJ1-1; D might be TRBD1 (5 bases). The CDR3 spans 17 residues. The ends were cut back, 0 bases at V and 8 bases at J, with 23 bases in the middle. Germline CDR1 is SGDLS and CDR2 is YYNGEE. As DNA, the CDR3 is TGTGCCAGCAGCGTAGTGACTTCAGGGACTAAGGCCTTCGAAGCTTTCTTT. As protein: CASSVVTSGTKAFEAFF.

The V call is TRBV10-3, the J call TRBJ2-5; 8 bases align to TRBD1. Unmatched junction bases numbered 17, after V lost 10 bases and J lost 7 bases. This CDR3 spans 15 amino acids. CDR1 and CDR2 (germline): ENHRY, SYGVKD. CDR3 nucleotides: TGTGCCAGCATAAGGTCCGGGACAGGCAGAGGGACCCAGTACTTC. It specifies CASIRSGTGRGTQYF.

This clonotype was counted ten times or more. The chain uses TRBV2 and TRBJ1-1; TRBD1 is a possible D gene (5 bases). CDR1 and CDR2 from the germline V gene are SNHLY and FYNNEI. The CDR3 covers 14 residues. Deletions cut 6 bases from V and 7 bases from J, with 18 bases between. The CDR3 loop reads CASRVRQKALEAFF. CDR3 coding DNA: TGTGCCAGCAGAGTAAGACAGAAAGCACTTGAAGCTTTCTTT.

The J gene is TRBJ2-2, the V gene TRBV29-1; 7 bases are shared with TRBD1. The V segment lost 6 bases and the J segment 10 bases; nucleotides outside the gene matches: 11. The CDR3 covers 13 residues. Germline CDR1 SQVTM, CDR2 ANQGSEA. The CDR3 coding sequence is TGCAGCGTATCCGAGACAGGGTTAGAGGAGCTGTTTTTT. Residues: CSVSETGLEELFF.

Relative to its sample, this clonotype is medium-sized (0.01 to 0.1%). This chain links TRBV29-1 with TRBJ1-2; D ambiguous. Trimming left V 5 bases short and J 1 base short, with 17 bases between. The CDR3 runs 15 residues. Germline V gene sequence: CDR1 SQVTM, CDR2 ANQGSEA. The CDR3 DNA follows: TGCAGCGTTTACGGACCTCCTACCGATAACTATGGCTACACCTTC. Its translation: CSVYGPPTDNYGYTF.

This clonotype has a count of ten or more. V gene TRBV11-2 combines with J gene TRBJ2-5; D possibly matches TRBD1 or TRBD2 (5 bases each). CDR3 length: 15 residues. Germline V gives CDR1 SGHAT, CDR2 FQNNGV. V was cut by 7 bases and J by 0 bases, with 15 bases left in between. The CDR3 nucleotides are TGTGCCAGCACTCGACCCGGGGCAAACCAAGAGACCCAGTACTTC. This gives the protein CASTRPGANQETQYF.

Turning to this clonotype: A much larger clone is a single base away; this may be a read error. J is TRBJ2-3 and V is TRBV6-2 or TRBV6-3; the D gene is possibly TRBD2 (5 bases). The V end lost 2 bases, the J end lost 12 bases, and 21 bases lay between the germline ends. This CDR3 has 15 amino acids. The germline gives CDR1 MNHEY, CDR2 SVGEGT. CDR3 residues: CASSYPPFRERYQYF. Here the CDR3 DNA reads TGTGCCAGCAGTTACCCCCCGTTTAGGGAGCGGTATCAGTATTTT.

This clonotype was found many times. The chain links TRBV20-1 to TRBJ1-6; TRBD1 agrees at 7 bases. Germline-derived CDR1 and CDR2 are DFQATT and SNEGSKA (reference sequence). V gave up 6 bases and J gave up 6 bases; unmatched junction bases: 5. This CDR3 has 13 amino acids. CDR3 region: CSAPGTVNSPLHF. The DNA for the CDR3 is TGCAGTGCCCCCGGGACAGTTAATTCACCCCTCCACTTT.

The rearrangement links TRBV18 to TRBJ2-3; 11 nucleotides align to TRBD2. CDR1 and CDR2 (germline): KGHSH, LQKENI. Unmatched junction bases numbered 2, after V lost 1 base and J lost 2 bases. This CDR3 has 16 amino acids. Written as DNA, the CDR3 is TGTGCCAGCTCACCACTAGCGGGGGGGCCCACAGATACGCAGTATTTT. It is translated as CASSPLAGGPTDTQYF.

The chain combines TRBV19 with TRBJ1-2; 7 bases match TRBD1. The ends lost 4 bases at V and 3 bases at J; junction bases unmatched: 5. This CDR3 has 14 amino acids. The germline V gene encodes CDR1 LNHDA and CDR2 SQIVND (reference sequence). The CDR3 DNA follows: TGTGCCAGTAGTACAGGGGACAGATACTATGGCTACACCTTC. It yields the protein CASSTGDRYYGYTF. Based on the CDR3 plus reference TRBV19 and TRBJ1-2, the full variable domain is DGGITQSPKYLFRKEGQNVTLSCEQNLNHDAMYWYRQDPGQGLRLIYYSQIVNDFQKGDIAEGYSVSREKKESFPLTVTSAQKNPTAFYLCASSTGDRYYGYTFGSGTRLTVV.

This clonotype was seen ten or more times. This sequence joins TRBV5-8 and TRBJ2-3, with D unresolved. There are 16 residues in the CDR3. Germline V gene data show CDR1 as SGHTS and CDR2 as YDEGEE. The V and J ends lost 0 bases and 2 bases respectively, with 13 bases between them. The CDR3 protein is CASSLGLGFATDTQYF. DNA for the CDR3: TGTGCCAGCAGCTTGGGGCTGGGGTTCGCCACAGATACGCAGTATTTT.

The chain couples TRBV20-1 to TRBJ1-5; 10 bases align to TRBD1. The CDR3 is 14 residues long. The V gene end was trimmed by 5 bases and the J gene end by 0 bases; junction bases not matched to a gene: 1. Per the germline V gene, CDR1 is DFQATT and CDR2 is SNEGSKA (reference sequence). Written as DNA, the CDR3 is TGCAGTGCTGGGACAGGGGATAGCAATCAGCCCCAGCATTTT. This codes for CSAGTGDSNQPQHF.

This clonotype was observed a few times. The V and J genes are TRBV20-1 and TRBJ1-4; D remains unclear. Germline-derived CDR1 and CDR2 are DFQATT and SNEGSKA (reference sequence). With 2 bases removed from V and 7 bases from J, the gap between germline ends came to 11 bases. This CDR3 is 13 amino acids long. CDR3: CSARQASGEKLFF. CDR3 nucleotides: TGCAGTGCTAGACAGGCCTCCGGTGAAAAACTGTTTTTT.

This clonotype has at least ten counts. This chain joins TRBV6-2 or TRBV6-3 and TRBJ2-1; TRBD1 is a possible D gene (5 bases). Germline-derived CDR1 and CDR2 are MNHEY and SVGEGT. Trimming removed 6 bases from V and 3 bases from J, with 15 bases in between. The CDR3 loop spans 15 amino acids. This chain's CDR3 is CASSHDKGYYNEQFF. DNA for the CDR3: TGTGCCAGCAGCCACGACAAGGGGTACTACAATGAGCAGTTCTTC.

The gene calls are TRBV19 and TRBJ2-7; tentatively, D is TRBD2 (6 bases). The germline CDR1 and CDR2 sequences are LNHDA and SQIVND (reference sequence). CDR3 length equals 15 residues. V lost 4 bases and J lost 3, with 16 bases in between. CDR3 sequence (DNA): TGTGCCAGTAGTAAAAGGGAGGAGTTCCTCTACGAGCAGTACTTC. Residues: CASSKREEFLYEQYF.

This clonotype was observed at least ten times. CDR3 protein: CASSSQTGARYEQYF. The CDR3 nucleotides read TGTGCCAGCAGCTCCCAAACAGGGGCGCGGTACGAGCAGTACTTC. V usage is TRBV7-2 and J usage is TRBJ2-7; 7 bases are a match to TRBD1. CDR1 and CDR2 from the germline V gene are SGHTA and FQGNSA. This CDR3 is 15 amino acids long. The ends lost 4 bases at V and 4 bases at J; junction bases unmatched: 10.

The chain has TRBV11-2 and TRBJ2-3; the D gene is possibly TRBD1 (7 bases). Germline V gene data show CDR1 as SGHAT and CDR2 as FQNNGV. The CDR3 has 14 amino acids. V shed 4 bases and J shed 11 bases, with 19 bases lying between them. CDR3 DNA sequence: TGTGCCAGCAGCTGGGGGGTTACAGGGGATGAGCAGTATTTT. It codes for CASSWGVTGDEQYF.

The chain carries TRBV5-4 and TRBJ1-5, with D tentatively TRBD1 (5 bases). The V gene's germline CDR1 is SGHNT and CDR2 YYREEE (reference sequence). V was cut by 4 bases and J by 1 base, with 15 bases left in between. The CDR3 runs to 16 residues. In nucleotides, the CDR3 is TGTGCCAGCAGCGGTCAGGGAGGGAAGAGCAATCAGCCCCAGCATTTT. Residues: CASSGQGGKSNQPQHF.

This clonotype came up a few times. The V gene is TRBV11-1, the J gene TRBJ2-1, with D possibly being TRBD1 (5 bases). Trimming removed 5 bases from V and 0 bases from J, with 14 bases in between. CDR1 and CDR2 from the germline V gene are SGHAT and FQDESV (reference sequence). This CDR3 spans 16 amino acids. The CDR3 nucleotides read TGTGCCAGCAGCACACAGACAGCTAGCTCCTACAATGAGCAGTTCTTC. This codes for CASSTQTASSYNEQFF.

Ten or more counts support this clonotype. The chain combines TRBV15 with TRBJ2-3; 8 bases are shared with TRBD1. Unmatched junction bases numbered 11, after V lost 0 bases and J lost 3 bases. Germline CDR1 reads LNHNV; CDR2 reads YYDKDF (reference sequence). This CDR3 region has 18 residues. CDR3 amino acids: CATSRDVWGTGGTDTQYF. The CDR3 bases are TGTGCCACCAGCAGAGATGTTTGGGGGACAGGTGGGACAGATACGCAGTATTTT.

The rearrangement joins TRBV19 to TRBJ2-5; D is undetermined. Trimming shortened V by 3 bases and J by 1 base, and 6 bases separated the two germline ends. This CDR3 is 13 amino acids long. Germline V gives CDR1 LNHDA, CDR2 SQIVND (reference sequence). DNA for the CDR3: TGTGCCAGTAGTATCTACATCCAAGAGACCCAGTACTTC. Translation: CASSIYIQETQYF.

This clonotype was observed many times. The chain employs TRBV7-9 and TRBJ2-5; 7 positions match TRBD2. The germline V gene has CDR1 SEHNR and CDR2 FQNEAQ (reference sequence). With V trimmed by 6 bases and J by 4 bases, 2 bases remained unmatched. The CDR3 sequence is 12 residues long. The CDR3 DNA sequence: TGTGCCAGCAGATGGGGGGGAGAGACCCAGTACTTC. Translation: CASRWGGETQYF.